The 29 T cell receptor beta chains below were found in one sample sequenced in a study of blood T cell repertoires in COVID-19. Here immunoSEQ multiplex PCR was the method, and the copy in TCRdb shows in-frame clones only, minus some. The data show about 130,000 clones, over 75% seen once. What was sequenced was peripheral blood. The source is a woman older than 75 with acute or convalescent COVID-19.

This clone was observed a few times. The chain has TRBV5-1 and TRBJ1-2, with 7 bases fitting TRBD1. V was clipped by 3 bases and J by 5 bases; unmatched bases: 10. Germline values: CDR1 SGHRS, CDR2 YFSETQ. The CDR3 has 15 amino acids. This chain's CDR3 is CASSSGGTASYGYTF. CDR3 DNA sequence: TGCGCCAGCAGCTCGGGCGGGACAGCAAGTTATGGCTACACCTTC.

The chain is built from TRBV7-2 and TRBJ1-1, with TRBD1 as a possible D gene (5 bases). The CDR3 runs 16 residues. The germline V and J ends were trimmed by 4 bases and 1 base, with 16 bases remaining between them. In germline, CDR1 is SGHTA, CDR2 FQGNSA. This chain's CDR3 is CASSSRAGRSNTEAFF. In nucleotides, the CDR3 is TGTGCCAGCAGCTCCCGGGCAGGGCGGTCGAACACTGAAGCTTTCTTT. The entire variable domain, with the rest obtained from reference TRBV7-2 and TRBJ1-1, is as follows: GAGVSQSPSNKVTEKGKDVELRCDPISGHTALYWYRQSLGQGLEFLIYFQGNSAPDKSGLPSDRFSAERTGGSVSTLTIQRTQQEDSAVYLCASSSRAGRSNTEAFFGQGTRLTVV.

The rearrangement links TRBV9 to TRBJ2-1; TRBD1 agrees at 11 bases. J was trimmed by 7 bases and V by 0 bases; bases with no gene match: 6. Germline CDR1 SGDLS, CDR2 YYNGEE. CDR3 length: 16 amino acids. CDR3 protein: CASSVVGTGGVNEQFF. The CDR3, as DNA: TGTGCCAGCAGCGTAGTCGGGACAGGGGGAGTGAATGAGCAGTTCTTC.

The chain is built from TRBV5-4 and TRBJ2-5; 7 positions match TRBD1. Trimming removed 3 bases from V and 3 bases from J; junction bases left unmatched: 2. The length of the CDR3 is 13 residues. Germline loops: CDR1 SGHNT, CDR2 YYREEE (reference sequence). The CDR3 sequence: CASSWGQKETQYF. The CDR3 bases are TGTGCCAGCAGCTGGGGACAGAAAGAGACCCAGTACTTC.

The gene calls are TRBV2 and TRBJ1-6; D gene uncertain. Germline CDR1 is SNHLY and CDR2 is FYNNEI. The V end lost 1 base, the J end lost 2 bases, and 9 bases lay between the germline ends. The CDR3 runs 16 residues. The CDR3 region is CASSEEAGTYNSPLHF. DNA of the CDR3: TGTGCCAGCAGTGAAGAAGCCGGGACCTATAATTCACCCCTCCACTTT.

The chain has TRBV5-1 and TRBJ2-1; 7 nucleotides agree with TRBD2. CDR3 length equals 15 residues. Germline V gene data show CDR1 as SGHRS and CDR2 as YFSETQ. J gave up 9 bases and V 4 bases, and 13 bases lay outside the gene matches. CDR3 nucleotide sequence: TGCGCCAGCAGCCTAACGGGGGAGGGAGTGAGTGAGCAGTTCTTC. This translates into CASSLTGEGVSEQFF.

The chain has TRBV29-1 and TRBJ2-7; possible D gene TRBD2, 6 bases. CDR3 length: 14 residues. V gave up 4 bases and J gave up 2 bases, with 15 bases separating them. The germline CDR1 and CDR2 sequences are SQVTM and ANQGSEA. In nucleotides, the CDR3 is TGCAGCGTTGGAGTCCGACTAGGTCCCTACGAGCAGTACTTC. Protein sequence: CSVGVRLGPYEQYF.

The V call is TRBV24-1, the J call TRBJ2-2, with D perhaps TRBD1 (6 bases). The V end lost 7 bases, the J end lost 6 bases, and 14 bases lay between the germline ends. This CDR3 has 14 residues. The V gene's germline CDR1 is KGHDR and CDR2 SFDVKD. The CDR3 is CATSGTLYPGELFF. The DNA for the CDR3 is TGTGCCACCAGCGGGACATTATATCCCGGGGAGCTGTTTTTT.

The chain recombines TRBV3-1 (or the pseudogene TRBV3-2) with TRBJ1-1; 8 nucleotides align to TRBD1. The CDR3 sequence is 14 residues long. Germline CDR1 and CDR2: LGHDT and YNNKEL (reference sequence). With 4 bases clipped from V and 11 bases from J, the junction kept 12 bases outside the gene matches. The CDR3 sequence: CASSLPQGAEGAFF. DNA for the CDR3: TGTGCCAGCAGCCTGCCCCAGGGGGCTGAGGGTGCTTTCTTT.

The chain joins TRBV5-5 to TRBJ2-5; a weak D match, TRBD1 (6 bases). V was trimmed by 4 bases and J by 5 bases, leaving 18 bases between them. The CDR3 has 15 amino acids. Germline assignment: CDR1 SGHKS and CDR2 YYEKEE (reference sequence). CDR3 amino acids: CASSPLVGGVETQYF. The CDR3 nucleotides are TGTGCCAGCAGCCCCCTCGTAGGGGGAGTGGAGACCCAGTACTTC.

This clone was picked up one time. The genes are TRBV2 and TRBJ2-7, with 8 bases that match TRBD1. CDR3 length: 14 amino acids. Trimming took 6 bases from V and 5 from J; bases not matched to a gene: 9. Per germline, CDR1 SNHLY and CDR2 FYNNEI. The CDR3 coding sequence is TGTGCCAGCAGAGCAGCGACAGGGGCGGACGAGCAGTACGTC. This sequence encodes CASRAATGADEQYV.

In this sample, this clone turned up once. The chain carries TRBV6-2 or TRBV6-3 and TRBJ2-1; 8 bases line up with TRBD2. The trim removed 6 bases at V and 9 bases at J, leaving 10 bases unmatched. Germline V gene lookup returns CDR1 MNHEY and CDR2 SVGEGT. CDR3 length: 14 amino acids. The CDR3 DNA follows: TGTGCCAGCAGCCCACCGGGAGGGTTGGGTGAGCAGTTCTTC. Amino acids: CASSPPGGLGEQFF.

The J gene is TRBJ1-6, the V gene TRBV7-8; D is uncertain. This CDR3 spans 20 amino acids. The V gene lost 5 bases and the J gene lost 0 bases, with 23 bases spanning the gap. Germline values: CDR1 SGHVS, CDR2 FQNEAQ. DNA for the CDR3: TGTGCCAGCAGCCCCCGACGCTCGGGTGTTTCGAGCTCCTATAATTCACCCCTCCACTTT. It codes for CASSPRRSGVSSSYNSPLHF. Full variable domain (rest looked up from reference TRBV7-8 and TRBJ1-6): GAGVSQSPRYKVAKRGQDVALRCDPISGHVSLFWYQQALGQGPEFLTYFQNEAQLDKSGLPSDRFFAERPEGSVSTLKIQRTQQEDSAVYLCASSPRRSGVSSSYNSPLHFGNGTRLTVT.

This chain uses TRBV7-9 with TRBJ1-6; D remains ambiguous. There are 17 residues in the CDR3. CDR1 is SEHNR, CDR2 FQNEAQ, per germline (reference sequence). V was pared by 0 bases and J by 0 bases, with 9 bases between. Here the CDR3 DNA reads TGTGCCAGCAGCTTAGCCGTACTTAGCTCCTATAATTCACCCCTCCACTTT. It translates to CASSLAVLSSYNSPLHF.

The rearrangement joins TRBV5-5 to TRBJ2-7, with TRBD2 identical over 8 bases. Germline trimming cut 3 bases from V and 1 base from J; bases unmatched to any gene: 9. The CDR3 has 16 residues. Germline values: CDR1 SGHKS, CDR2 YYEKEE (reference sequence). The CDR3 region has the DNA TGTGCCAGCAGCTCCGAGGAAGCGGGGGCTTCCTACGAGCAGTACTTC. Its translation is CASSSEEAGASYEQYF.

The gene calls are TRBV5-3 and TRBJ1-2, with no clear D. TRBV5-3 is flagged as an ORF with uncertain function. The CDR3 runs 16 residues. V was cut by 0 bases and J by 2 bases, with 14 bases left in between. The CDR3 loop reads CARSLASWRVNYGYTF. CDR3 coding DNA: TGTGCCAGAAGCTTGGCGTCGTGGAGGGTCAACTATGGCTACACCTTC.

The chain links TRBV12-3 or TRBV12-4 to TRBJ1-4, with TRBD1 matching over 7 bases. The V and J ends lost 7 bases and 8 bases, in that order; junction bases with no gene match: 7. The length of the CDR3 is 13 residues. CDR3 sequence (DNA): TGTGCCAGCAAAAGGGGGCAGAGCGAAAAACTGTTTTTT. Its translation: CASKRGQSEKLFF.

V usage is TRBV7-3 and J usage is TRBJ2-1, with TRBD1 matching over 9 bases. V shed 3 bases and J 7 bases; nucleotides not matched to a gene: 7. In germline, CDR1 is SGHTA, CDR2 FQGTGA. The CDR3 consists of 15 residues. The CDR3 loop reads CASSFTGGLSNEQFF. CDR3 sequence (DNA): TGTGCCAGCAGCTTTACAGGGGGCCTGTCGAATGAGCAGTTCTTC. Full variable domain (rest looked up from reference TRBV7-3 and TRBJ2-1): GAGVSQTPSNKVTEKGKYVELRCDPISGHTALYWYRQSLGQGPEFLIYFQGTGAADDSGLPNDRFFAVRPEGSVSTLKIQRTERGDSAVYLCASSFTGGLSNEQFFGPGTRLTVL.

This chain links TRBV27 with TRBJ1-1, with 10 bases lining up with TRBD1. V dropped 4 bases and J dropped 10; count of bases not matched to a gene: 12. The germline CDR1 and CDR2 sequences are MNHEY and SMNVEV (reference sequence). The CDR3 is made up of 15 amino acids. DNA for the CDR3: TGTGCCAGCAGTTCCATCTCCGGGACAGGGGCCCGAGCTTTCTTT. It specifies CASSSISGTGARAFF.

The count of this clone is one. The chain employs TRBV18 and TRBJ1-1; TRBD1 might be the D (5 bases). V shed 4 bases and J shed 5 bases, with 11 bases lying between them. Germline V CDR1 and CDR2: KGHSH, LQKENI. There are 13 residues in the CDR3. This CDR3 is CASSRGRDTEAFF. The CDR3 nucleotides read TGTGCCAGCTCACGGGGGAGGGATACTGAAGCTTTCTTT.

This clone showed up just once. The chain joins TRBV4-3 to TRBJ2-3, with TRBD2 matching 10 bases. Trimming cost V 4 bases and J 1 base; bases outside gene matches: 5. The germline CDR1 and CDR2 sequences are LGHNA and YSLEER. The CDR3 runs to 16 residues. The CDR3 here is CASSRALAGGTDTQYF. CDR3 sequence (DNA): TGCGCCAGCAGCCGAGCTCTAGCGGGGGGCACAGATACGCAGTATTTT.

This rearrangement joins TRBV7-2 to TRBJ1-3; D is ambiguous. V lost 1 base and J lost 4, with 11 bases in between. Germline assignment: CDR1 SGHTA and CDR2 FQGNSA. This CDR3 is built from 15 residues. The CDR3 DNA sequence: TGTGCCAGCAGCTTAGGGCCTTCGAACGGAAACACCATATATTTT. Its protein is CASSLGPSNGNTIYF.

A single count supports this clone. This sequence joins TRBV4-1 and TRBJ2-1, with D perhaps TRBD1 (6 bases). The ends were cut back, 5 bases at V and 4 bases at J, with 30 bases in the middle. There are 20 residues in the CDR3. The germline V gene encodes CDR1 MGHRA and CDR2 YSYEKL. Written as DNA, the CDR3 is TGCGCCAGCAGCACGAAACAGGGATCGCGGATTTCCTACTTATACAATGAGCAGTTCTTC. Its protein product is CASSTKQGSRISYLYNEQFF.

This chain links TRBV5-8 with TRBJ1-1; D possibly corresponds to TRBD1 (5 bases). CDR3 length equals 15 residues. V was pared by 3 bases and J by 0 bases, with 12 bases between. Germline V gene data show CDR1 as SGHTS and CDR2 as YDEGEE. In DNA form, the CDR3 reads TGTGCCAGCAGCTGGGGAGGGGCGATGAACACTGAAGCTTTCTTT. This gives the protein CASSWGGAMNTEAFF.

The chain is built from TRBV3-1 (or the pseudogene TRBV3-2) and TRBJ1-4; D is undetermined. Trimming pared 0 bases from V and 7 bases from J, leaving 12 bases between. The length of the CDR3 is 15 residues. Germline V gene lookup returns CDR1 LGHDT and CDR2 YNNKEL (reference sequence). This chain's CDR3 is CASSQDEGGGEKLFF. Written as DNA, the CDR3 is TGTGCCAGCAGCCAAGACGAGGGAGGAGGTGAAAAACTGTTTTTT.

Notes on this clone: Relative to the germline gene, one junction end is altered; a read error may explain this. The gene calls are TRBV27 and TRBJ1-2; D gene uncertain. The CDR3 runs to 15 residues. Germline CDR1 is MNHEY and CDR2 is SMNVEV (reference sequence). The CDR3 reads CASSWSAGTNHGYTF. The CDR3 DNA reads TGTGCCAGCAGCTGGTCGGCCGGTACTAACCATGGCTACACCTTC.

This rearrangement joins TRBV28 to TRBJ1-2; D is unclear. Germline assignment: CDR1 MDHEN and CDR2 SYDVKM. The V end was cut by 6 bases, the J end by 4 bases, with 18 bases between. This CDR3 has 15 amino acids. CDR3 sequence reads: CASSPVKVRGYGYTF. The CDR3 DNA is TGTGCCAGCAGCCCGGTGAAGGTCCGCGGCTATGGCTACACCTTC.

The V and J genes are TRBV29-1 and TRBJ2-2; TRBD1 is a possible D gene (5 bases). CDR1 and CDR2 from the germline V gene are SQVTM and ANQGSEA. The CDR3 spans 13 residues. The ends were cut back, 1 base at V and 7 bases at J, with 10 bases in the middle. This CDR3 is CSVEVTGYGELFF. The DNA for the CDR3 is TGCAGCGTTGAAGTAACAGGCTACGGGGAGCTGTTTTTT.

V usage is TRBV6-6 and J usage is TRBJ2-5; D gene uncertain. The CDR3 runs to 13 residues. The germline V gene encodes CDR1 MNHNY and CDR2 SVGAGI (reference sequence). The germline V and J ends were trimmed by 8 bases and 1 base, with 11 bases remaining between them. The CDR3 reads CASCVQFQETQYF. CDR3 DNA: TGTGCCAGCTGTGTGCAGTTCCAAGAGACCCAGTACTTC.